This record looks at one T cell receptor (beta chain) sequence and its context. What it binds is not known. Profiling relied on immunoSEQ multiplex PCR, and the TCRdb table lists in-frame clones only, not all of them. The sample lists approximately 51,000 clones, approximately 87% occurring once. The sample belongs to a study of T cell clones after liver transplantation. This CDR3 is 15 amino acids long. The germline V and J ends were trimmed by 0 bases and 2 bases, with 11 bases remaining between them. Germline V lookup: CDR1 SGHRS, CDR2 YFSETQ. General observations from the study: Migration into the graft, not deletion, may explain lost graft donor-reactive T cells. Low donor cell numbers restricted donor-reactive repertoire measurement in a couple of subjects. Post-transplant time points were not standardized, so conclusions are preliminary.

The starting material was CD8+ T cells from blood, obtained 12 months after liver transplant. The clonotype comes from a human patient who received a liver transplant. Some T cells may arise from the graft donor. The chain combines TRBV5-1 with TRBJ2-5; D not certain. DNA of the CDR3: TGCGCCAGCAGCTTGGACCCGGAGAGTCAAGAGACCCAGTACTTC. Translated, it gives CASSLDPESQETQYF.